This TCR beta chain came from a study of control samples from healthy donors and cancer patients. The data were produced by immunoSEQ multiplex PCR, yet TCRdb's version contains in-frame clones alone and is incomplete. The table lists 98,000 or so clones, approximately 82% of them singletons, with 1.5% to 2% in the top ten. The receptor comes from a man in his 60s in good health. The sequencing sample was made of blood.

The CDR3 coding sequence is TGTGCCACCAGTGATCTGAACGGGACCGGGGCCAACGTCCTGACTTTC. Its protein product is CATSDLNGTGANVLTF. The gene calls are TRBV24-1 and TRBJ2-6; D tentatively reads TRBD1 or TRBD2 (5 bases each). The CDR3 covers 16 residues. Germline loops: CDR1 KGHDR, CDR2 SFDVKD. V was trimmed by 3 bases and J by 4 bases, leaving 12 bases between them.